The subject of this entry is one TCR beta chain. This entry comes from a study of shared clonotypes between healthy human individuals. Using immunoSEQ multiplex PCR, the repertoire was profiled, and TCRdb retains in-frame clones only, with some absent. The profile shows more than 2 million clones, 90% to 97% of them singletons. Unmatched junction bases numbered 12, after V lost 3 bases and J lost 6 bases. The CDR3 has 17 amino acids. Germline V gene sequence: CDR1 MNHEY, CDR2 SMNVEV (reference sequence). The sequence was collected from a man between 18 and 29 years old in good health. Specimen: naive CD4+ T cells sorted from blood. Noted subset: CD45RA+ positively selected. The rearrangement links TRBV27 to TRBJ2-5; TRBD2 aligns across 11 bases. This CDR3 is CASSFTSGSHSQKTQYF. CDR3 DNA: TGTGCCAGCAGTTTCACTAGCGGGAGCCATTCTCAAAAGACCCAGTACTTC.